This TCR beta chain appears in the sequencing data of a study of CD8 T cells in ankylosing spondylitis. Study findings and constraints: Disease-linked clones, CD8+, were relatively rare in peripheral blood. Characteristic, it appeared, of ankylosing spondylitis blood was a TCR beta motif of roughly 8 highly homologous variants. In synovial fluid and blood from reactive arthritis, some motif variants were previously reported.

One entry per CDR3 protein results from TCRdb running MiXCR on the 5' RACE reads. The sample has around 770,000 distinct CDR3 sequences, about 10% seen once. V shed 7 bases and J 8 bases; nucleotides not matched to a gene: 9. In germline, CDR1 is DFQATT, CDR2 SNEGSKA (reference sequence). This CDR3 is built from 14 residues. This clonotype appeared a few times. Its antigen is currently unknown. V is TRBV20-1 and J is TRBJ2-1; 12 bases are a match to TRBD2. This TCR was recovered from a male donor with ankylosing spondylitis. Sample: blood, either unsorted or a sorted T cell fraction (not recorded which). CDR3: CSGRLAGDLDEQFF. For the CDR3, the DNA is TGCAGTGGCCGACTAGCGGGAGATCTCGATGAGCAGTTCTTC.